What follows describes a single T cell receptor (beta chain). Its matching antigen is unknown. The protocol was immunoSEQ multiplex PCR, while the TCRdb copy is restricted to in-frame clones and leaves out a portion. The sample lists about 70,000 clones; 65% to 85% were seen once. These data are taken from a study of T cells in localized non-small cell lung cancer. Study-level findings and limits: The appearance of a median about 60 of the top 100 tumor clones was seen in adjacent lung. Overall survival was longer when the density of T cells in the blood was higher. Peak T cell clonality was found in uninvolved adjacent lung, exceeding tumor.

V lost 6 bases and J 5 bases, leaving 11 bases between the germline ends. The CDR3 totals 13 residues. Germline loops: CDR1 MNHNS, CDR2 SASEGT. The clonotype comes from a female donor older than 55 with stage I lung adenocarcinoma. This chain links TRBV6-1 with TRBJ1-5; no firm D call. The source was peripheral blood, collected before any cancer treatment. The CDR3 is CASRLNRDQPQHF. DNA for the CDR3: TGTGCCAGCAGGCTTAACCGAGATCAGCCCCAGCATTTT.